This T cell receptor (beta chain) appears in the sequencing data of a study of T cells in Graves' hyperthyroidism and ophthalmopathy (dated by TCRdb to about 2019). Regarding the study in general: Peripheral blood was collected at initial diagnosis, before any treatment. The 100 or so discovery patients were divided at random into training and test sets in a 7:3 ratio. TCR Vbeta CDR3 sequencing of 120 to 150 peripheral blood samples (under 45 ophthalmopathy, about 75 hyperthyroidism and roughly 17 progressor patients) is reported in the paper. After blood sampling, hyperthyroidism patients were treated with methimazole at a starting dose of 30 mg daily, and ophthalmopathy patients were treated with high-dose intravenous methylprednisolone. In addition, the study compared T-cell repertoires in thyroid tissue and in blood from roughly 6 Graves' hyperthyroidism patients. An independent validation cohort of around 19 hyperthyroidism patients and more than 15 patients who later progressed to ophthalmopathy tested prospective prediction of ophthalmopathy. To identify distinguishing TCR V-J signatures, a discovery cohort of some 100 patients was used, comprising 43 with Graves' ophthalmopathy and some 57 with stable Graves' hyperthyroidism.

Reading the germline V gene (reference sequence) gives CDR1 LNHNV and CDR2 YYDKDF. Inclusive of the bounding cysteine and phenylalanine, the CDR3 is 14 residues long. The kept DNA is CDR3 alone, 42 bases in frame from the first base. The paper's findings and limits, for the study overall: Most expanded thyroid clonotypes (frequency above 0.001) were also found in blood, which suggests that blood repertoires may mirror thyroid immune responses. Ophthalmopathy was separated from stable hyperthyroidism by a 13 V-J signature model, with over 85% sensitivity and about 81% specificity obtained in cross-validation and 80%/75% obtained in testing. No statistical method was used to fix the sample size in advance, and group allocation was not hidden from the investigators. During validation, the model predicted progression to ophthalmopathy a median of approximately 6.5 months ahead of onset, with around 65% sensitivity and 72.22% specificity.

In the ophthalmopathy patients, disease was moderately to severely active, with a Clinical Activity Score of 3 or more, a NOSPECS grade of 4 or more, and a duration of less than 3 months. Any patient with an uncontrolled infection, another autoimmune disease, pregnancy or lactation was excluded. Diagnoses were based on clinical symptoms, serum thyroxine and TRAb, thyroid ultrasound and orbital computed tomography. PBMCs were isolated from about 9.2 ml of fresh peripheral blood by Ficoll-Paque density gradient centrifugation. Total RNA was extracted with Trizol reagent, and quality was checked on an Agilent 2100 Bioanalyzer. About this clonotype: Its antigen has not been determined. This may be a read error, as it is one base from a much larger clone.

Amplification of TCR beta CDR3 regions was carried out from RNA transcripts. For the first round of RT-PCR on the TCR CDR3, the HTBI primer set was used together with the Qiagen OneStep RT-PCR kit. A second multiplex PCR round built the libraries, followed by size selection and purification. The libraries were sequenced on an Illumina HiSeq2000 using paired-end 100 bp reads. In the original analysis: SOAPnuke was used to process the raw data, with reads discarded if the reads contained adapters or uncalled bases, had a mean Phred below 15, or lacked an exact constant-primer or identifier match. High-quality paired reads were merged with COPE v1.2.5, and unique nucleotide sequences were defined as clonotypes. MiTCR v1.1 was used to align clonotypes to the IMGT TRBV, TRBD and TRBJ reference segments. Only V-J combinations with frequency above 0.0001, covering 99% to 99.2% of repertoires, were analysed. A TCS score was defined as the ratio between F50 (clonal expansion) and ExV (chaos), using BLOSUM62-based TCRdist between CDR3 peptides within each V-J. Welch's t-statistics and random forest reduced roughly 530 V-J features to 13, which were used in a naive Bayes classifier (R e1071). The raw public data were reprocessed by TCRdb itself: fastp quality trimming at Q25, MiXCR clonotype calling, in-frame beta chains only. All rows with the same CDR3 protein become a single entry with the most common DNA and genes. The V and J calls and clone size are TCRdb's, not the authors'. Here the sample has approximately 520,000 distinct CDR3 sequences; roughly 24% occur a single time. The top ten clonotypes cover 10% to 12% of the sample.

Specimen: blood. This TCR came from a woman aged 25 to 45 with Graves' ophthalmopathy. Rearrangement joined TRBV15 to TRBJ2-2, and 7 junction bases match TRBD2. The nucleotide sequence reads as follows: TGTGCCACCGAAGGCCAGCGGGGCACCGGGGAGCTGTTGTTT. It is translated as CATEGQRGTGELLF. Extended through the reference TRBV15 and TRBJ2-2 proteins, this CDR3 yields the full variable domain: DAMVIQNPRYQVTQFGKPVTLSCSQTLNHNVMYWYQQKSSQAPKLLFHYYDKDFNNEADTPDNFQSRRPNTSFCFLDIRSPGLGDTAMYLCATEGQRGTGELLFGEGSRLTVL.